This T cell receptor beta chain was observed in a study of regulatory T cells in long-lasting Graves disease. Study results and limitations: TCR diversity was lower in persistent Graves' patients (versus newly diagnosed ones).

The CDR3 has 15 amino acids. V lost 0 bases and J lost 13, with 18 bases in between. Germline lookup yields CDR1 SGHTA and CDR2 FQGNSA. Ten or more counts support this clonotype. What it recognizes is unknown. Arm-PCR of CDR3 regions with iRepertoire HTBI primers generated TCR beta libraries. From the multiplex PCR reads, TCRdb called clonotypes with MiXCR, one entry per CDR3 protein. The table lists almost 350,000 distinct CDR3 sequences, about 20% of them singletons, with roughly 29% in the top ten. Time point given: persistent/refractory GD, antithyroid drugs over 5 years with positive TRAb. PBMC RNA served as the TCR library source.

This rearrangement joins TRBV7-2 to TRBJ2-2; a possible D gene is TRBD1 (5 bases). The sequence came from a female donor with Graves disease. The sample in question was peripheral blood mononuclear cells (PBMCs), obtained when the disease was refractory, from a patient treated with antithyroid drugs. CDR3 sequence: CASSLAQGSPWGLFF. As DNA, the CDR3 is TGTGCCAGCAGCTTAGCGCAGGGTAGTCCCTGGGGGCTGTTTTTT.